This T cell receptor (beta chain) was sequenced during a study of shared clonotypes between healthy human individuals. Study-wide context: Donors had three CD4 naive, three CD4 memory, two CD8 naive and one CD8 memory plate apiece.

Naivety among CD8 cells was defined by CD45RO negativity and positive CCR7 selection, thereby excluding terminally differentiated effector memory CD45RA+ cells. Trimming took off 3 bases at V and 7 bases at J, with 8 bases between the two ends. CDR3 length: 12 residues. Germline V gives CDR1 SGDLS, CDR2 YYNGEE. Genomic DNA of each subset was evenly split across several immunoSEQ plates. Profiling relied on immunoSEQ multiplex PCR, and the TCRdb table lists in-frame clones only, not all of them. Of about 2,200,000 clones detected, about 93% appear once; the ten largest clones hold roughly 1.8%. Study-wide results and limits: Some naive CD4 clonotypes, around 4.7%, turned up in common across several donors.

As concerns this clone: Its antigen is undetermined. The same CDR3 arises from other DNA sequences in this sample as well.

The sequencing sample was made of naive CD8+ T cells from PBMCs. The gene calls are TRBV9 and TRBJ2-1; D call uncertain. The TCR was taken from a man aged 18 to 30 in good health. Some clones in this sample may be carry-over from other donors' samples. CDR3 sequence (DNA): TGTGCCAGCAGCGGTCGGGTGAATGAGCAGTTCTTC. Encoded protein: CASSGRVNEQFF.